This note documents a single T cell receptor (beta chain) sequence. The ends were cut back, 8 bases at V and 6 bases at J, with 15 bases in the middle. The CDR3 length is 12 residues. Germline loops: CDR1 SQVTM, CDR2 ANQGSEA. The entry originates in a study of OX40 agonist ivuxolimab in advanced cancers. Only in-frame clones appear in the TCRdb table, and some are missing; sequencing was by immunoSEQ multiplex PCR. The sample has roughly 120,000 clones; 85% to 95% are singletons. The sequence derives from an adult with an advanced solid tumor such as melanoma, head and neck, liver or kidney cancer. The material was CD4+ or CD8+ T cells sorted from blood, obtained in a trial of the OX40 agonist ivuxolimab. The V and J genes are TRBV29-1 and TRBJ2-3, with D unresolved. CDR3 in amino acids: CSFAGVGDTQYF. For the CDR3, the DNA is TGCAGCTTCGCTGGGGTGGGGGATACGCAGTATTTT.